A single TCR beta chain is shown here with its context. As yet, its antigen is unknown. Unmatched junction bases numbered 6, after V lost 2 bases and J lost 3 bases. Germline CDR1 DFQATT, CDR2 SNEGSKA (reference sequence). The CDR3 sequence is 14 residues long. A library of TCRbeta sequences, prepared with unique molecular identifiers, was generated. TCRdb fed the PCR reads into MiXCR, producing one record per CDR3 protein. This table has 450,000 to 550,000 distinct CDR3 sequences, about an eighth appearing once. These data come from a study of T-cell reconstitution after alpha-beta-depleted transplantation in children. Whole-study results and caveats: It was reported that alpha-beta T cells came from several hundred expanded graft clones (about two months after transplant). Among T cells one year after transplant, newly produced cells accounted for most counts and diversity. The study traced high day-60 TCRbeta diversity in some patients to surviving recipient T cells and thymic progenitors.

The receptor comes from a female patient younger than 10 who had a stem cell transplant for aplastic anemia, so the T cells may come from the graft donor. The material sequenced was PBMCs, mostly from graft donor cells, taken 180 days after TCRalphabeta/CD19-depleted stem cell transplant. This chain joins TRBV20-1 and TRBJ2-7; 8 bases are a match to TRBD2. The CDR3 sequence is CSARPHSGNYEQYF. CDR3 in DNA: TGCAGTGCTAGACCCCATAGCGGGAACTACGAGCAGTACTTC.